A single T cell receptor beta chain is shown here with its context. Its antigen is unknown. Base qualities are not recorded, but no much larger clone differs from it by a single base. The library was generated by the immunoSEQ multiplex PCR assay. For the multiplex PCR, a mixture combining 60 forward primers for TCR Vbeta segments and 13 reverse primers for TCR Jbeta segments was used. The CDR3 region of rearranged TCR beta genes was amplified from genomic DNA by a multiplex PCR assay. The amplified TCR beta libraries were sequenced on the Illumina HiSeq System as 87-base-pair reads. Under the source paper's analysis protocol: Across the 600 to 700 repertoires, a later analysis counted 80 million or so unique TCR beta chains, roughly 11 million of which were shared by at least two donors. Raw reads were error-corrected and collapsed into unique sequences with a nearest-neighbor algorithm that merged closely related sequences to remove PCR and sequencing errors. To assign V, D and J gene segments, CDR3 sequences were aligned to IMGT reference sequences. Each retained sequence needed at least a six-nucleotide match to both a V gene segment and a J gene segment. A rearrangement was called productive if the CDR3 had no stop codons and remained in frame with V and J, and every other rearrangement was called non-productive. Following IMGT convention, CDR3 was defined as the stretch from the second conserved V-encoded cysteine to the conserved J-encoded phenylalanine. In an earlier analysis of some 550 of the donors, sequences lacking an unambiguous match to a single V gene segment were excluded. In an earlier analysis of several hundred of the donors, V segments were called functional above 56.7% productive rearrangements and were called segregating when the between-donor standard deviation exceeded 5%. A statistical classification framework was built to diagnose cytomegalovirus status from the catalog of TCR beta chain sequences. In a later analysis, V and J genes were assigned by comparing TCR nucleotide sequences against IMGT/GENE-DB human TR gene sequences. A later analysis assigned CDR3 sequences and most-parsimonious VDJ recombination scenarios with the TCRdist pipeline. In a later analysis, every TCR beta chain was defined by the combination of its CDR3 amino acid sequence and its V-gene family, and reads without a unique V-gene family were dropped. A later analysis removed 592 highly shared, low-generation-probability nucleotide sequences to deal with suspected cross-contamination and a sequencing artifact. In a later analysis, a clonal expansion index for each public chain was calculated from normalized within-repertoire ranks of inferred template counts. Generation probabilities in a later analysis came from a VDJ recombination model fitted to out-of-frame rearrangements, and those results were checked against IGoR. A later analysis scored TCR-TCR, TCR-HLA and TCR-CMV co-occurrence with hypergeometric tests, applying a repertoire-size bias correction to TCR pairs. In a later analysis, false discovery rates were estimated by permuting HLA or CMV assignments 20 times. In a later analysis, co-occurring TCRs were grouped using DBSCAN, and TCRdist sequence similarity was added for clustering within HLA-allele-positive subsets. For co-occurrence clustering, repertoires with fewer than 30,000 or more than 120,000 public chains were excluded, along with roughly 5 repertoires with anomalous nucleotide sharing. TCRdb provides this immuneACCESS table in a form limited to in-frame rearrangements. Some clones are lacking; in checked studies, under half of them reflect an unresolved V gene, and why the rest are absent is not known. The DNA gave D and trimming, while V, J and clone size come from that table. A total of some 45,000 clones appear in this sample, around 90% of them only once. The top ten clonotypes cover roughly 8% of the sample.

This entry is derived from a study of cytomegalovirus exposure and HLA in healthy donors listed by TCRdb under 2017. In the study overall: An earlier analysis of approximately 550 of the donors reported 250 to 300 Gb of sequence data and more than 90 million unique TCR beta sequences from 150 million to 200 million T cells. Because of strong linkage in the cohort, four or five DR-DQ haplotypes were treated as single units for association and clustering. To study patterns of TCR occurrence, a later analysis re-analyzed previously published TCR beta repertoires from around 670 donors and added high-resolution HLA genotyping. Rather than using new phenotypic data, the later analysis identified candidate immune exposures from TCR beta sequences and from how often those sequences occurred across donors. The number of typed donors differed by locus: about 620-630 for A, B, C, DRB1 and DQB1; 522 for DQA1; some 610 for DPA1; and some 430 for DPB1. HLA typing included class I and class II loci at four-digit resolution. To predict cytomegalovirus infection status, the study combined high-throughput TCR immunosequencing, statistical association of individual TCRs with disease status, and machine learning. Donor age, sex, ethnicity and CMV serostatus were compiled together with the repertoire data. Approximately 330 gigabases of sequencing data and around 80 million unique TCR sequences made up an early release that covered about 640 HLA-typed donors. Using immunosequencing, the study profiled T cell repertoires from 550 to 750 subjects and related those repertoires to cytomegalovirus serostatus. On average, around 240,000 unique TCR beta nucleotide sequences were sequenced per donor among 398 genotyped donors of the cohort, with roughly a sixth of those sequences being non-productive. The study was designed to test whether signatures of past pathogen exposure could be identified by cataloging public T cell receptors. Along with the approximately 650-subject first cohort, a separate validation cohort of 120 different subjects was used. An earlier analysis of 587 of the donors used high-throughput TCR beta sequencing to judge whether each TCR beta V gene segment behaved as functional or pseudogenic. All discovery cohort repertoires had been generated using a single sequencing platform. In a later genetic analysis, genome-wide SNP genotypes for about three fifths of the roughly 670 donors were used, and that subset was treated as a discovery cohort. Among the approximately 430 genotyped donors, approximately 76% belonged to the genetic ancestry cluster associated with self-reported Caucasian donors. What the work shows at the level of the full study, not this receptor alone: While some public TCRs were present in many individuals, most TCR sequences turned up only very rarely across donors. A later analysis found that HLA-associated TCR beta chains were more clonally expanded and had lower generation probabilities than equally common non-associated chains. A further reported finding was that TCR beta sequences accurately predicted the HLA-A and HLA-B alleles for most subjects in the first cohort. An association between a missense DCLRE1C variant and V-gene and J-gene trimming of TCR beta chains was found in a later genetic analysis and replicated in an independent cohort. Some IMGT-functional V segments, including TRBV6-2 and TRBV6-3, could not be told apart with the 87-base-pair reads, so those segments were excluded. Some 15 rarely observed V segments, including chromosome 9 orphons, were excluded from the earlier analysis of just under 600 of the donors because counts were too low. Specific HLA alleles were associated with 15,000 to 20,000 TCR beta sequences at a false discovery rate of 0.05 in a later analysis. In the study, about 150 TCR beta chains were listed as associated with cytomegalovirus. An earlier analysis of approximately 590 of the donors showed that most TCR beta V segments appeared in productive rearrangements either about 87% or about 30% of the time, which broadly matched IMGT annotations. Correlated functional status among segregating V segments might be attributable to linkage disequilibrium, but an unknown experimental factor could not be ruled out. In a later analysis, most CMV-associated TCR beta chains were found to appear HLA-restricted, with HLA associations seemingly driven largely by CMV exposure. This cohort had only TCR beta chains sequenced, and the lack of alpha or paired-chain data limited which features could be detected. In a later genetic analysis, fewer N-insertions in productive TCRs were reported among donors in an Asian-associated ancestry cluster than the roughly 640-donor mean. It was suggested by the authors that the approach could potentially be generalized to other disease states and immunological phenotypes. In a later analysis, several top co-occurrence clusters were reported to appear linked to parvovirus B19, influenza, CMV and Epstein-Barr virus. A group of highly shared sequence variants was considered likely to be a technical artifact of the sequencing pipeline. A later analysis found that TCR association rates varied across HLA loci, with DRB1 alleles showing the most associated TCRs and HLA-C alleles the fewest. In vitro tests confirmed that a few of the cytomegalovirus-associated TCR beta chains recognize cytomegalovirus antigens. Sequencing depth was assumed to be roughly uniform across donors in the presence/absence analyses, though that assumption may not hold. Assigning TCR associations to individual alleles was difficult when HLA alleles, especially DR and DQ, strongly co-occurred. The classifier was reported to diagnose cytomegalovirus status with high specificity and sensitivity in both the original and validation cohorts. For the cohort, immune exposure information was limited to CMV serostatus. Because HLA typing was missing for some donors at each locus, association tests included only the typed subset.

The cohort was made up of 666 healthy bone marrow donors. At the time of sampling, all cohort members were nominally healthy, though unrecorded immune exposures were likely present. The donor tested CMV seropositive, placing the donor among the 250 to 300 seropositive members of the cohort. A peripheral blood sample was provided by each donor, and peripheral blood mononuclear cells were used for TCR beta sequencing. Genomic DNA extraction from the blood cell samples was performed with the Qiagen DNeasy Blood Extraction Kit. The CDR3 runs 12 amino acids, cysteine and phenylalanine included. Only the CDR3 portion is preserved as DNA: 36 bases, with reading frame beginning at the first base. Taken from the germline V gene, the CDR1 and CDR2 loops are SGHTA and FQGNSA. Deletion took 5 bases off V and 7 bases off J, with a span of 11 bases between the germline ends.

The TCR comes from a woman in her forties in good health and CMV-seropositive. Sequencing was carried out using PBMCs. The chain is encoded by TRBV7-2 joined to TRBJ1-2; no D gene is confidently identified. The CDR3 reads as follows: CASSQANPGYTF. The bases are TGTGCCAGCAGCCAGGCTAATCCTGGCTACACCTTC.